Listed below are T cell receptor beta chains from one sample, sequenced in a study of CD8 T cells in Susac syndrome. MiXCR was run by TCRdb on the immunoSEQ multiplex PCR reads, yielding one entry per CDR3 protein. Of approximately 140,000 distinct CDR3 sequences in the sample, 75% to 90% were seen once. Sequencing was performed on CD8+ T cells from PBMCs. The receptor source for this set is a human donor with multiple sclerosis. Both conserved end residues are part of each CDR3. The order of the fields is J gene, clone size, V gene, D gene, CDR3 protein, CDR3 DNA. D genes are given only for firm matches. Clone size is not always given. Where it is, it says once, few, many or a class for expanded clones.

TRBJ1-1 | few | TRBV7-2 | NA | CATENTEAFF | TGTGCCACCGAGAACACTGAAGCTTTCTTT
TRBJ1-1 | once | TRBV4-1 | NA | CASSHLSGATEAFF | TGCGCCAGCAGCCATTTATCCGGGGCAACTGAAGCTTTCTTT
TRBJ2-1 | NA | TRBV19 | NA | CASHDSSNEQFF | TGTGCCAGCCATGACTCGTCCAATGAGCAGTTCTTC
TRBJ2-1 | NA | TRBV4-1 | NA | CASSPGLRYNEQFF | TGCGCCAGCAGCCCCGGACTCAGGTACAATGAGCAGTTCTTC
TRBJ1-2 | NA | TRBV9 | TRBD1 | CASSVQGVGYGYTF | TGTGCCAGCAGCGTACAGGGGGTGGGCTATGGCTACACCTTC
TRBJ2-2 | few | TRBV4-3 | NA | CASTETTGRYTGELFF | TGCGCCAGCACCGAGACGACCGGACGGTACACCGGGGAGCTGTTTTTT
TRBJ2-2 | NA | TRBV3-1 | NA | CASSQDGTGELFF | TGTGCCAGCAGCCAAGATGGAACCGGGGAGCTGTTTTTT
TRBJ1-1 | NA | TRBV9 | NA | CASSVISGRGTEAFF | TGTGCCAGCAGCGTCATTTCAGGGCGAGGCACTGAAGCTTTCTTT
TRBJ2-2 | NA | TRBV7-6 | TRBD2 | CASSSRGEGPSNTGELFF | TGTGCCAGCAGCTCCCGGGGGGAGGGCCCGTCGAACACCGGGGAGCTGTTTTTT
TRBJ2-6 | NA | TRBV11-2 | TRBD1 | CASSLDRAGANVLTF | TGTGCCAGCAGCTTGGACAGGGCTGGGGCCAACGTCCTGACTTTC
TRBJ2-3 | NA | TRBV28 | NA | CASSSPRQYSTDTQYF | TGTGCCAGCAGTTCCCCCCGACAGTATAGCACAGATACGCAGTATTTT
TRBJ2-6 | NA | TRBV11-2 | NA | CAGSYRESSGANVLTF | TGTGCCGGCAGCTACAGGGAGAGCTCTGGGGCCAACGTCCTGACTTTC
TRBJ2-7 | NA | TRBV7-9 | NA | CASSPQVYEQYF | TGTGCCAGCAGTCCTCAAGTCTACGAGCAGTACTTC
TRBJ2-7 | NA | TRBV28 | TRBD1 | CASSLTGRAYEQYF | TGTGCCAGCAGTTTGACAGGGAGAGCCTACGAGCAGTACTTC
TRBJ1-1 | NA | TRBV6-5 | NA | CASSYYTEAFF | TGTGCCAGCAGTTACTATACCGAAGCTTTCTTT
TRBJ1-1 | NA | TRBV13 | TRBD1 | CASSGQETWSEAFF | TGTGCCAGCAGCGGACAGGAGACTTGGTCTGAAGCTTTCTTT
TRBJ1-1 | few | TRBV12-3/TRBV12-4 | NA | CASSLLGAPTEAFF | TGTGCCAGCAGTTTGTTAGGGGCGCCCACTGAAGCTTTCTTT
TRBJ2-1 | NA | TRBV7-9 | NA | CASSFGSGNEQFF | TGTGCCAGCAGCTTTGGGTCAGGCAATGAGCAGTTCTTC
TRBJ1-1 | NA | TRBV15 | TRBD1 | CATSKDRALMNTEAFF | TGTGCCACCAGCAAGGACAGGGCGCTAATGAACACTGAAGCTTTCTTT
TRBJ1-2 | NA | TRBV6-5 | NA | CASSTFSGASYGYTF | TGTGCCAGCAGTACGTTCTCAGGGGCATCCTATGGCTACACCTTC
TRBJ1-1 | NA | TRBV19 | NA | CASSIGPGTNTEAFF | TGTGCCAGTAGTATTGGCCCCGGGACAAACACTGAAGCTTTCTTT
TRBJ2-7 | NA | TRBV4-1 | NA | CASSQATGTYEQYF | TGCGCCAGCAGCCAAGCGACGGGGACCTACGAGCAGTACTTC
TRBJ1-2 | NA | TRBV16 | NA | CASSQSAASVNYGYTF | TGTGCCAGCAGCCAATCGGCGGCATCGGTGAACTATGGCTACACCTTC
TRBJ2-5 | NA | TRBV6-5 | NA | CASSPSHFEETQYF | TGTGCCAGCAGTCCTTCCCATTTTGAAGAGACCCAGTACTTC